This T cell receptor (beta chain) was sequenced during a study of T cell responses to AZD1222 COVID-19 vaccine. Study-wide results and limits: Donors were largely white British and mainly female; clonal diversity was possibly underestimated. Researchers took repertoire samples only after the peak T cell response had come. Regions 160-218 and 743-854 dominated among vaccine-associated CD4 TCRs spanning spike. The study reported that nearly half of spike-specific TCRs target unmutated variant regions.

Deletions cut 4 bases from V and 5 bases from J, with 21 bases between. CDR1 is MDHEN and CDR2 is SYDVKM in the germline V gene. The CDR3 length is 16 residues. With respect to this clone: Its antigen is undetermined.

Assay: immunoSEQ multiplex PCR; the TCRdb copy retains only in-frame clones and omits some. The sample consists of about 92,000 clones, roughly nine tenths of them appearing once. This TCR was sampled from an adult in good health. Material: peripheral blood, obtained on day 0 of AZD1222 vaccination. V usage is TRBV28 and J usage is TRBJ2-7; possible D gene TRBD2, 6 bases. CDR3 nucleotide sequence: TGTGCCAGCAGTTCTCCATCCAGCGGGCTAGCCCACGAGCAGTACTTC. It yields the protein CASSSPSSGLAHEQYF.